The entry below describes one TCR beta chain. The sample is drawn from a study of T cell responses to AZD1222 COVID-19 vaccine. The data were produced by immunoSEQ multiplex PCR, yet TCRdb's version contains in-frame clones alone and is incomplete. The sample holds some 120,000 clones, roughly nine tenths seen once. Sequenced here: peripheral blood, sampled 28 days after the second AZD1222 dose. The source is an adult who received the AZD1222 COVID-19 vaccine.

This CDR3 reads CASSWSGDRTQYF. The CDR3 nucleotides read TGTGCCAGCAGTTGGTCAGGGGACAGGACCCAGTACTTC. The chain uses TRBV27 and TRBJ2-5; the match to TRBD1 covers 7 bases. V dropped 4 bases and J dropped 7; count of bases not matched to a gene: 6. The CDR3 loop spans 13 amino acids. Germline V gene data show CDR1 as MNHEY and CDR2 as SMNVEV (reference sequence).